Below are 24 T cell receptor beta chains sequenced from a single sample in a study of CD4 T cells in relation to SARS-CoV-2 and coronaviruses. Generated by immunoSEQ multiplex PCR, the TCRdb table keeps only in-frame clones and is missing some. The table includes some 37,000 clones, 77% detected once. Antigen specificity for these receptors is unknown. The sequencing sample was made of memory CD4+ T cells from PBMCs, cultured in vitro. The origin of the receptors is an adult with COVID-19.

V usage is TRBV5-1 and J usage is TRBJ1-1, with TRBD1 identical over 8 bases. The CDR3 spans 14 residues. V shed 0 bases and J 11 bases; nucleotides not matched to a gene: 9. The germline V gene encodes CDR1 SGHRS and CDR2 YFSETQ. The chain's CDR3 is CASSLGDRTGRAFF. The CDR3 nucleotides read TGCGCCAGCAGCTTGGGGGACAGGACCGGCAGGGCTTTCTTT.

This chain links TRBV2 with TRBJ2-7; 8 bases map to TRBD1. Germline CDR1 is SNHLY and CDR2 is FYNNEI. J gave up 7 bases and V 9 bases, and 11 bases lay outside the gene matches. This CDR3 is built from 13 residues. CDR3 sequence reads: CASFGQGGGEQYF. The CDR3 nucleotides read TGTGCCAGTTTTGGACAGGGCGGTGGGGAGCAGTACTTC. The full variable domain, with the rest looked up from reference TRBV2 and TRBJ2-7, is EPEVTQTPSHQVTQMGQEVILRCVPISNHLYFYWYRQILGQKVEFLVSFYNNEISEKSEIFDDQFSVERPDGSNFTLKIRSTKLEDSAMYFCASFGQGGGEQYFGPGTRLTVT.

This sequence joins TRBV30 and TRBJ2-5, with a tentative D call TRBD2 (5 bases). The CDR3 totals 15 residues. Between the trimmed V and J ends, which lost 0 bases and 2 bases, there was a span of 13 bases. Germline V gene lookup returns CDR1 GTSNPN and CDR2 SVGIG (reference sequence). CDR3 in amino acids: CAWSVLSGAQETQYF. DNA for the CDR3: TGTGCCTGGAGTGTACTCAGCGGAGCACAAGAGACCCAGTACTTC.

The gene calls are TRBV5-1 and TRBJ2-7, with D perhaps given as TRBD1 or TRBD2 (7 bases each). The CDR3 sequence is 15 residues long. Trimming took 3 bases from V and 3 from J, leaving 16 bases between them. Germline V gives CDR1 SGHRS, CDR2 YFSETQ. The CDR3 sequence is CASSSRQGGFYEQYF. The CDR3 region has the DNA TGCGCCAGCAGCTCCAGACAGGGAGGGTTCTACGAGCAGTACTTC.

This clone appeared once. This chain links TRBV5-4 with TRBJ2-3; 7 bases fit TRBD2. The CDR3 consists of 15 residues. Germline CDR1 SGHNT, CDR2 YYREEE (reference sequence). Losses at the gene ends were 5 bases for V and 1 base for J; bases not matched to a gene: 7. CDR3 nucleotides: TGTGCCAGCAGGCTACTAGCGTCGGGCACAGATACGCAGTATTTT. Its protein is CASRLLASGTDTQYF.

The chain's CDR3 is CASSLGTNYGYTF. The CDR3 DNA follows: TGTGCCAGCAGCTTAGGGACAAACTATGGCTACACCTTC. The chain employs TRBV7-9 and TRBJ1-2; TRBD1 might be the D (5 bases). The CDR3 is 13 amino acids. Trimming removed 1 base at V and 2 bases at J, with 5 bases between. Per the germline V gene, CDR1 is SEHNR and CDR2 is FQNEAQ (reference sequence).

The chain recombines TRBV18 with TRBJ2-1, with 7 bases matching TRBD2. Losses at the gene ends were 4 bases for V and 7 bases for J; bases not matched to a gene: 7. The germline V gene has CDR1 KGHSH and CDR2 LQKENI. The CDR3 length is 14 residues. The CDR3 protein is CASSRISGGNEQFF. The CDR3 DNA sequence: TGTGCCAGCTCACGCATCTCCGGGGGGAATGAGCAGTTCTTC.

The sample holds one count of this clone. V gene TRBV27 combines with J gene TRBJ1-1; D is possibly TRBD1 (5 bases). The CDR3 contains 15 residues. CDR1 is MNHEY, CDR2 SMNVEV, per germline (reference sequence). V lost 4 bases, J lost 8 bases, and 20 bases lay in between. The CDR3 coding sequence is TGTGCCAGCAGTTCATCCGGGGGGAGGAACGAGGAAGCTTTCTTT. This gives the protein CASSSSGGRNEEAFF.

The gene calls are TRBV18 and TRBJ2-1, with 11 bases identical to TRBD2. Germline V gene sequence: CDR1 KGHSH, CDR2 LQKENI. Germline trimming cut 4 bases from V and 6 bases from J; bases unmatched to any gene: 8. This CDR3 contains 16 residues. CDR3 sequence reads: CASSQQLAGEGNEQFF. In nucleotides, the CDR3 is TGTGCCAGCTCACAGCAACTAGCGGGAGAGGGCAATGAGCAGTTCTTC.

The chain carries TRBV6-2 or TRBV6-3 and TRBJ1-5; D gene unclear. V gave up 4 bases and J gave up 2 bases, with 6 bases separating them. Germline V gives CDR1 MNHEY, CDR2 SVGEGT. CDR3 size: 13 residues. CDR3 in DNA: TGTGCCAGCAGTTTCCAGGGCAATCAGCCCCAGCATTTT. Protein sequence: CASSFQGNQPQHF.

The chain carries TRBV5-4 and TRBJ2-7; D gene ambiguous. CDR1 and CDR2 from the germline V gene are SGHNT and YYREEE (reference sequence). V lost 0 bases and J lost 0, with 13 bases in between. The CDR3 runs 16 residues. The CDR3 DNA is TGTGCCAGCAGCTTGGGGGCAGACTCGAGCTCCTACGAGCAGTACTTC. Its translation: CASSLGADSSSYEQYF.

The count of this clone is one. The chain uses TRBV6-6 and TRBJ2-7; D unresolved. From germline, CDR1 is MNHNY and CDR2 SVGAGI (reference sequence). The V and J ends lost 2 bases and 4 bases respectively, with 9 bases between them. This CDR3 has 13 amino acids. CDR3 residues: CASSYRNLYEQYF. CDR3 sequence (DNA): TGTGCCAGCAGTTACAGAAACCTTTACGAGCAGTACTTC.

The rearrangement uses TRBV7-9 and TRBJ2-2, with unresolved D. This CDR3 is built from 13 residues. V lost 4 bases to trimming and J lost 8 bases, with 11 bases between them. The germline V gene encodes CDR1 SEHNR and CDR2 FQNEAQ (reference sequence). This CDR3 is CASSYRIEGELFF. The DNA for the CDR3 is TGTGCCAGCAGCTACCGCATAGAGGGGGAGCTGTTTTTT. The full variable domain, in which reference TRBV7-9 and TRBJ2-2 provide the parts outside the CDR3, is DTGVSQNPRHKITKRGQNVTFRCDPISEHNRLYWYRQTLGQGPEFLTYFQNEAQLEKSRLLSDRFSAERPKGSFSTLEIQRTEQGDSAMYLCASSYRIEGELFFGEGSRLTVL.

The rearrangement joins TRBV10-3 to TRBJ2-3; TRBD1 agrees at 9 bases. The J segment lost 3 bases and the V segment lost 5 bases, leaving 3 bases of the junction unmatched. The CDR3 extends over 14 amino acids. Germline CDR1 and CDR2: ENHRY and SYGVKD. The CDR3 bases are TGTGCCATCAGTACCGACAGGGGGACAGATACGCAGTATTTT. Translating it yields CAISTDRGTDTQYF.

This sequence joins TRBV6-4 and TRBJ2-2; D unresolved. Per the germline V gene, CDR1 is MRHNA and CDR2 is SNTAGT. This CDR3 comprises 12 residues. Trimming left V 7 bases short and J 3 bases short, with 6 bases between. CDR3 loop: CASKTDTGELFF. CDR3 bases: TGTGCCAGCAAAACAGACACCGGGGAGCTGTTTTTT.

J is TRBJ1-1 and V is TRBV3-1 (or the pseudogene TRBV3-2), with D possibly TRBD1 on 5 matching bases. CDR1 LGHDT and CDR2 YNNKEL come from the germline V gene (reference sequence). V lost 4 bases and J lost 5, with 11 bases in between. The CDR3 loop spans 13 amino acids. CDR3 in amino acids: CASSLGGGTEAFF. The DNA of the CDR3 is TGTGCCAGCAGCCTTGGTGGGGGAACTGAAGCTTTCTTT.

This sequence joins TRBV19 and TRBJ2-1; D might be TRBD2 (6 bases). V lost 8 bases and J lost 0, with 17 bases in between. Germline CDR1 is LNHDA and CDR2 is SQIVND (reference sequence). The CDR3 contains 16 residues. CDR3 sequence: CASSSLSGNSYNEQFF. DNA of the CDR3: TGTGCCAGTTCTTCTCTTAGCGGAAACTCCTACAATGAGCAGTTCTTC.

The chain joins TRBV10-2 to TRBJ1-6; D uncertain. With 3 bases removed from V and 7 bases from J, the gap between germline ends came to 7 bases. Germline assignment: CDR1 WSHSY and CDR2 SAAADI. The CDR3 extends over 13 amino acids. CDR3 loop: CASSDGSNSPLHF. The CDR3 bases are TGCGCCAGCAGTGATGGCAGCAATTCACCCCTCCACTTT.

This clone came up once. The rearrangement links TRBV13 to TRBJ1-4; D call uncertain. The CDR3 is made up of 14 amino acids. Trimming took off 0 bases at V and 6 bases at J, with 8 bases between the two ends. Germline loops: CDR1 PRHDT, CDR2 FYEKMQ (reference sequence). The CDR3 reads CASSLGGGDEKLFF. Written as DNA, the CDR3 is TGTGCCAGCAGCTTAGGGGGTGGCGATGAAAAACTGTTTTTT.

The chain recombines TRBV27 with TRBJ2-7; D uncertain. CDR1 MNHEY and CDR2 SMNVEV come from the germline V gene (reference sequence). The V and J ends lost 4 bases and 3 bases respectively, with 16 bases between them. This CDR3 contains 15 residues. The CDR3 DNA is TGTGCCAGCAGTTCCCGCCTCAGTGGGGTCTACGAGCAGTACTTC. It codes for CASSSRLSGVYEQYF.

CDR3 sequence (DNA): TGTGCCAGCTCACCACTTGCCCGTCAGGGTCCAGATACGCAGTATTTT. Translating gives CASSPLARQGPDTQYF. The chain employs TRBV18 and TRBJ2-3; D is perhaps TRBD1 (5 bases). Per the germline V gene, CDR1 is KGHSH and CDR2 is LQKENI. The germline V and J ends were trimmed by 1 base and 4 bases, with 15 bases remaining between them. The CDR3 runs 16 residues.

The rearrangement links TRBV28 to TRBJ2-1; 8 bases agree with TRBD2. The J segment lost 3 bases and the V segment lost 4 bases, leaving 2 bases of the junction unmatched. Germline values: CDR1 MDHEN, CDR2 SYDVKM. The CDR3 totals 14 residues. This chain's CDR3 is CASSSLADYNEQFF. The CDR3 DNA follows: TGTGCCAGCAGTTCACTAGCGGACTACAATGAGCAGTTCTTC.

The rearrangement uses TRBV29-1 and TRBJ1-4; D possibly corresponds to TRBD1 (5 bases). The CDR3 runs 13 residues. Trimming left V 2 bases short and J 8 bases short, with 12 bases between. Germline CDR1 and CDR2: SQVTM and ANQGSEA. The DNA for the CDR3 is TGCAGCGTTGAACTGGGAGGGACCGAAAAACTGTTTTTT. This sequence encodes CSVELGGTEKLFF.

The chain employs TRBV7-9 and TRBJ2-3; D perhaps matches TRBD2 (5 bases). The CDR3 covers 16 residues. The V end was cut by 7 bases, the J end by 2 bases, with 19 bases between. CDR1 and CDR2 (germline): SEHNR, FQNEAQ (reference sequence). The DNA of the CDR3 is TGTGCCAGCACCCCGAGGGCCCGATTCGACACAGATACGCAGTATTTT. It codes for CASTPRARFDTDTQYF.